Following are 21 T cell receptor beta chains from one sample sequenced in a study of yellow fever vaccine responses in identical twins. TCRdb redid the calling of the RT-PCR reads with MiXCR, one entry per CDR3 protein. The profile shows tens of thousands of distinct CDR3 sequences, around four fifths of them singletons. The specimen was T cells from blood (PBMCs), unsorted or a sorted subset (not recorded which), collected before or after yellow fever vaccination (not recorded which). The source of these receptors is a woman aged 18-29 years who received the yellow fever vaccine.

This clonotype has a single count. The chain is built from TRBV7-9 and TRBJ2-3; no definite D call. With 1 base removed from V and 2 bases from J, the gap between germline ends came to 7 bases. The CDR3 runs 14 residues. Germline V CDR1 and CDR2: SEHNR, FQNEAQ (reference sequence). DNA for the CDR3: TGTGCCAGCAGCTTAGTACTCCACACAGATACGCAGTATTTT. The encoded protein is CASSLVLHTDTQYF.

This clonotype was recorded a few times. The chain recombines TRBV4-1 with TRBJ2-3, with a weak D call TRBD1 (5 bases). CDR1 and CDR2 from the germline V gene are MGHRA and YSYEKL. This CDR3 comprises 15 residues. The V end lost 1 base, the J end lost 0 bases, and 8 bases lay between the germline ends. DNA of the CDR3: TGCGCCAGCAGCCAAGGTGGGGCGAGCACAGATACGCAGTATTTT. It codes for CASSQGGASTDTQYF.

The genes are TRBV7-2 and TRBJ2-1; 8 nucleotides line up with TRBD1. The V and J ends lost 5 bases and 6 bases, in that order; junction bases with no gene match: 9. The CDR3 loop spans 15 amino acids. CDR1 is SGHTA and CDR2 is FQGNSA in the germline V gene. The CDR3 loop reads CASSPLDRVPNEQFF. CDR3 bases: TGTGCCAGCAGCCCTCTGGACAGGGTCCCCAATGAGCAGTTCTTC.

The CDR3, as DNA: TGTGCCATCAGTGACCTGGAAGGCGGGGAGCTGTTTTTT. It specifies CAISDLEGGELFF. This chain links TRBV10-3 with TRBJ2-2; D is unresolved. Trimming took 3 bases from V and 7 from J, leaving 9 bases between them. Germline V gene sequence: CDR1 ENHRY, CDR2 SYGVKD. The CDR3 covers 13 residues.

This CDR3 is CASSFPLTGSNQPQHF. CDR3 nucleotide sequence: TGTGCCAGCAGTTTCCCCTTAACAGGGTCGAACCAGCCCCAGCATTTT. The chain couples TRBV12-3 or TRBV12-4 to TRBJ1-5, with D perhaps matching TRBD1 (6 bases). This CDR3 contains 16 residues. Between the trimmed V and J ends, which lost 3 bases and 7 bases, there was a span of 19 bases.

This clonotype was seen only a few times. The chain is built from TRBV12-3 or TRBV12-4 and TRBJ1-1; 8 nucleotides match TRBD1. V lost 6 bases, J lost 4 bases, and 7 bases stayed unmatched. This CDR3 comprises 14 residues. The CDR3 spells CASSPTGVGTEAFF. The DNA of the CDR3 is TGTGCCAGCAGCCCGACAGGGGTCGGCACTGAAGCTTTCTTT.

This clonotype was picked up one time. The rearrangement links TRBV4-2 to TRBJ2-3; D unresolved. The V end lost 0 bases, the J end lost 1 base, and 5 bases lay between the germline ends. The CDR3 has 14 amino acids. The germline V gene has CDR1 LGHNA and CDR2 YNFKEQ. The CDR3: CASSQEGRTDTQYF. The CDR3 DNA is TGTGCCAGCAGCCAAGAGGGCCGCACAGATACGCAGTATTTT.

The V call is TRBV6-1, the J call TRBJ1-5; tentatively, D is TRBD1 (6 bases). V lost 6 bases and J lost 2, with 17 bases in between. Looked up from germline, CDR1 is MNHNS and CDR2 is SASEGT. The CDR3 runs to 16 residues. Written as DNA, the CDR3 is TGTGCCAGCAGCCGAGGACAGACGCTGGGCAATCAGCCCCAGCATTTT. It translates to CASSRGQTLGNQPQHF.

The chain's CDR3 is CASSLTGEIQETQYF. As DNA, the CDR3 is TGCGCCAGCAGCCTAACAGGGGAGATCCAAGAGACCCAGTACTTC. The genes are TRBV5-1 and TRBJ2-5, with 7 bases fitting TRBD1. From germline, CDR1 is SGHRS and CDR2 YFSETQ. The CDR3 spans 15 residues. With V trimmed by 4 bases and J by 1 base, 7 bases remained unmatched. The full variable domain, with the rest looked up from reference TRBV5-1 and TRBJ2-5, is KAGVTQTPRYLIKTRGQQVTLSCSPISGHRSVSWYQQTPGQGLQFLFEYFSETQRNKGNFPGRFSGRQFSNSRSEMNVSTLELGDSALYLCASSLTGEIQETQYFGPGTRLLVL.

The rearrangement uses TRBV2 and TRBJ2-5, with 10 positions matching TRBD2. After removal of 6 bases from V and 2 bases from J, the junction contained 0 bases not matched to a gene. Germline lookup yields CDR1 SNHLY and CDR2 FYNNEI. The CDR3 runs 13 residues. The CDR3 nucleotides are TGTGCCAGCAGGACTAGCGGGCAAGAGACCCAGTACTTC. Its protein product is CASRTSGQETQYF.

This clonotype was seen more than once but under ten times. This chain connects TRBV6-5 to TRBJ2-5; D might be TRBD2 (5 bases). The CDR3 runs 13 residues. Trimming shortened V by 0 bases and J by 5 bases, and 7 bases separated the two germline ends. From germline, CDR1 is MNHEY and CDR2 SVGAGI. For the CDR3, the DNA is TGTGCCAGCAGTTACTCGGGAGCCGAGACCCAGTACTTC. Translated, it gives CASSYSGAETQYF.

V is TRBV29-1 and J is TRBJ2-5, with D hard to call. Germline V lookup: CDR1 SQVTM, CDR2 ANQGSEA. V lost 3 bases, J lost 7 bases, and 9 bases lay in between. This CDR3 is built from 11 residues. CDR3 amino acids: CSVDRSVTQYF. The CDR3 DNA reads as TGCAGCGTTGATCGAAGTGTGACCCAGTACTTC.

The chain joins TRBV18 to TRBJ2-1; the D gene is possibly TRBD2 (6 bases). Trimming shortened V by 5 bases and J by 4 bases, and 15 bases separated the two germline ends. From germline, CDR1 is KGHSH and CDR2 LQKENI. CDR3 size: 15 residues. The CDR3 loop is CASSTTGSWYNEQFF. The CDR3 DNA reads TGTGCCAGCTCAACCACCGGGAGTTGGTACAATGAGCAGTTCTTC.

This clonotype was recorded a few times. The V gene is TRBV29-1, the J gene TRBJ1-1, with TRBD1 as a possible D gene (5 bases). V lost 5 bases and J 4 bases, leaving 11 bases between the germline ends. This CDR3 has 12 residues. Germline V CDR1 and CDR2: SQVTM, ANQGSEA. CDR3 loop: CSVKEGTTEAFF. CDR3 DNA: TGCAGCGTTAAGGAAGGGACCACTGAAGCTTTCTTT.

The chain is built from TRBV20-1 and TRBJ2-7, with D possibly being TRBD1 (5 bases). The V end lost 3 bases, the J end lost 0 bases, and 6 bases lay between the germline ends. The CDR3 spans 12 residues. Per germline, CDR1 DFQATT and CDR2 SNEGSKA (reference sequence). This CDR3 is CSARDTSYEQYF. In DNA, the CDR3 is TGCAGTGCTAGGGACACCTCCTACGAGCAGTACTTC.

This clonotype has just a few counts. This chain uses TRBV29-1 with TRBJ1-3; D not certain. The CDR3 sequence is 12 residues long. Germline assignment: CDR1 SQVTM and CDR2 ANQGSEA. Trimming removed 7 bases from V and 0 bases from J, with 7 bases in between. The CDR3 sequence is CSGTHSGNTIYF. Here the CDR3 DNA reads TGCAGCGGGACCCACTCTGGAAACACCATATATTTT.

This chain uses TRBV5-5 with TRBJ2-6; D gene ambiguous. This CDR3 region has 11 residues. Germline assignment: CDR1 SGHKS and CDR2 YYEKEE (reference sequence). Trimming removed 4 bases from V and 5 bases from J, with 1 base in between. CDR3 nucleotide sequence: TGTGCCAGCAGCCGGGCCAACGTCCTGACTTTC. It translates to CASSRANVLTF. Filled out from reference TRBV5-5 and TRBJ2-6, the complete variable domain reads DAGVTQSPTHLIKTRGQQVTLRCSPISGHKSVSWYQQVLGQGPQFIFQYYEKEERGRGNFPDRFSARQFPNYSSELNVNALLLGDSALYLCASSRANVLTFGAGSRLTVL.

The rearrangement joins TRBV20-1 to TRBJ2-1, with 7 bases aligning to TRBD2. This CDR3 contains 15 residues. Germline CDR1 and CDR2: DFQATT and SNEGSKA (reference sequence). V dropped 0 bases and J dropped 6; count of bases not matched to a gene: 8. CDR3 in DNA: TGCAGTGCTAGAGATCGCGGCGGGAGCGGCAATGAGCAGTTCTTC. Its translation: CSARDRGGSGNEQFF.

The V gene is TRBV4-1, the J gene TRBJ2-7; the D gene is possibly TRBD2 (6 bases). CDR1 and CDR2 from the germline V gene are MGHRA and YSYEKL. V gave up 4 bases and J gave up 3 bases, with 13 bases separating them. This CDR3 contains 14 residues. The CDR3 is CASSPRTGVYEQYF. CDR3 DNA sequence: TGCGCCAGCAGCCCCCGTACGGGAGTCTACGAGCAGTACTTC.

The gene calls are TRBV20-1 and TRBJ2-7; D gene unclear. The V end lost 0 bases, the J end lost 2 bases, and 5 bases lay between the germline ends. CDR1 DFQATT and CDR2 SNEGSKA come from the germline V gene (reference sequence). This CDR3 is 12 amino acids long. As DNA, the CDR3 is TGCAGTGCTAGAGAATCAGCCTACGAGCAGTACGTC. Protein sequence: CSARESAYEQYV.

The chain uses TRBV29-1 and TRBJ2-5; either TRBD1 or TRBD2 may supply D (5 bases each). The CDR3 length is 14 residues. The V and J ends lost 4 bases and 0 bases respectively, with 12 bases between them. Germline-derived CDR1 and CDR2 are SQVTM and ANQGSEA. CDR3 DNA sequence: TGCAGCGTTGGGGACGGTTGGTACCAAGAGACCCAGTACTTC. Protein product: CSVGDGWYQETQYF.